Shown below are 30 T cell receptor beta chains from a single sample sequenced in a study of T-cell reconstitution after alpha-beta-depleted transplantation in children. The TCRbeta library was prepared with unique molecular identifiers. TCRdb analysed the PCR reads with MiXCR anew, one entry per CDR3 protein. Of 90,000 to 150,000 distinct CDR3 sequences in the sample, about 21% were seen once. The source was PBMCs, mostly from graft donor cells, collected 180 days after TCRalphabeta/CD19-depleted stem cell transplant. The receptors were gathered from a male patient aged 2 to 9 who had a stem cell transplant for chronic granulomatous disease, so the T cells may come from the graft donor.

The genes are TRBV11-2 and TRBJ2-5; 8 positions agree with TRBD1. V gave up 5 bases and J gave up 2 bases; unmatched junction bases: 7. The CDR3 is made up of 15 amino acids. Germline V lookup: CDR1 SGHAT, CDR2 FQNNGV. In nucleotides, the CDR3 is TGTGCCAGCAGCCGTGGGACAGGAAGTCAAGAGACCCAGTACTTC. Protein: CASSRGTGSQETQYF. Together with reference TRBV11-2 and TRBJ2-5, the CDR3 gives the full variable domain: EAGVAQSPRYKIIEKRQSVAFWCNPISGHATLYWYQQILGQGPKLLIQFQNNGVVDDSQLPKDRFSAERLKGVDSTLKIQPAKLEDSAVYLCASSRGTGSQETQYFGPGTRLLVL.

The rearrangement uses TRBV12-3 or TRBV12-4 and TRBJ2-3, with unresolved D. Trimming took off 7 bases at V and 3 bases at J, with 8 bases between the two ends. The CDR3 sequence is 12 residues long. CDR3 nucleotide sequence: TGTGCCAGCACCCCCTGGACAGATACGCAGTATTTT. Residues: CASTPWTDTQYF.

This clonotype has at least ten counts. This chain links TRBV10-3 with TRBJ2-7; D may be TRBD1 (6 bases). The V gene's germline CDR1 is ENHRY and CDR2 SYGVKD. Trimming cost V 4 bases and J 1 base, with 8 bases left between them. This CDR3 spans 13 amino acids. This chain's CDR3 is CAISGQVSYEQYF. CDR3 nucleotides: TGTGCCATCAGTGGACAGGTGTCCTACGAGCAGTACTTC.

The rearrangement links TRBV29-1 to TRBJ1-1; tentative D call: TRBD1 (6 bases). The V end lost 4 bases, the J end lost 0 bases, and 12 bases lay between the germline ends. The CDR3 covers 14 residues. Per the germline V gene, CDR1 is SQVTM and CDR2 is ANQGSEA. This CDR3 reads CSVVVWGLNTEAFF. For the CDR3, the DNA is TGCAGCGTTGTGGTCTGGGGGCTGAACACTGAAGCTTTCTTT.

In this sample, this clonotype turned up a few times. The rearrangement links TRBV4-3 to TRBJ1-4, with 7 bases matching TRBD1. The length of the CDR3 is 16 residues. Looked up from germline, CDR1 is LGHNA and CDR2 is YSLEER. Losses at the gene ends were 4 bases for V and 10 bases for J; bases not matched to a gene: 15. Here the CDR3 reads CASSPYPDRETGKLFF. The CDR3 nucleotides read TGCGCCAGCAGCCCGTATCCCGACAGGGAGACGGGAAAACTGTTTTTT.

This clonotype was counted at least ten times. The chain carries TRBV20-1 and TRBJ1-1; unclear D gene. V was clipped by 8 bases and J by 1 base, with 8 bases between them. The germline V gene encodes CDR1 DFQATT and CDR2 SNEGSKA (reference sequence). CDR3 length: 11 residues. CDR3 in DNA: TGCAGTCTTGTCGGGAACACTGAAGCTTTCTTT. Its translation: CSLVGNTEAFF.

V usage is TRBV12-3 or TRBV12-4 and J usage is TRBJ2-1; 13 bases map to TRBD2. With V trimmed by 3 bases and J by 8 bases, 10 bases remained unmatched. The CDR3 has 17 residues. The DNA of the CDR3 is TGTGCCAGCAGTTTCCCACCGGGACTAGCGGGAAACGATGAGCAGTTCTTC. Its translation is CASSFPPGLAGNDEQFF.

This clonotype was recorded at least ten times. V is TRBV20-1 and J is TRBJ2-1; D is perhaps TRBD2 (5 bases). V lost 1 base to trimming and J lost 0 bases, with 7 bases between them. Germline V gives CDR1 DFQATT, CDR2 SNEGSKA (reference sequence). This CDR3 is built from 14 residues. CDR3 nucleotides: TGCAGTGCTAGAGTACTAGTCTCCTACAATGAGCAGTTCTTC. This codes for CSARVLVSYNEQFF.

The chain employs TRBV12-3 or TRBV12-4 and TRBJ2-1; 8 bases agree with TRBD2. J gave up 0 bases and V 1 base, and 11 bases lay outside the gene matches. The CDR3 length is 19 residues. The CDR3 DNA reads TGTGCCAGCAGTTTAGGCGTGGGAACTAGCGGTCTCTCCTACAATGAGCAGTTCTTC. Its translation is CASSLGVGTSGLSYNEQFF.

The V and J genes are TRBV4-3 and TRBJ2-5, with 9 positions matching TRBD1. CDR1 and CDR2 from the germline V gene are LGHNA and YSLEER. The CDR3 is 15 amino acids. Trimming removed 4 bases from V and 5 bases from J; junction bases left unmatched: 8. CDR3 sequence (DNA): TGCGCCAGCAGCCCCAGGGACAGGGCTGACGAGACCCAGTACTTC. Its translation is CASSPRDRADETQYF.

The table lists this clonotype with many counts. The rearrangement uses TRBV29-1 and TRBJ2-7; no firm D call. CDR1 SQVTM and CDR2 ANQGSEA come from the germline V gene. The CDR3 runs 13 residues. V lost 4 bases and J lost 0, with 10 bases in between. The CDR3 nucleotides are TGCAGCGTTGGGGGTCTGAACTCCTACGAGCAGTACTTC. Residues: CSVGGLNSYEQYF.

The chain recombines TRBV7-8 with TRBJ1-1; possible D gene TRBD1, 6 bases. This CDR3 has 14 residues. Per germline, CDR1 SGHVS and CDR2 FQNEAQ. V was shortened by 0 bases and J by 11 bases, with 16 bases between the two germline ends. The DNA for the CDR3 is TGTGCCAGCAGCTTAGCAAACACACAGGGCGGCGCTTTCTTT. It codes for CASSLANTQGGAFF.

This clonotype was observed a handful of times. V is TRBV20-1 and J is TRBJ2-1, with 11 bases lining up with TRBD2. J was trimmed by 4 bases and V by 1 base; bases with no gene match: 6. The CDR3 contains 16 residues. Germline-derived CDR1 and CDR2 are DFQATT and SNEGSKA (reference sequence). CDR3 residues: CSARGPGLADYNEQFF. As DNA, the CDR3 is TGCAGTGCTAGAGGCCCGGGACTAGCGGATTACAATGAGCAGTTCTTC.

This clonotype was seen at least ten times. The chain is built from TRBV3-1 and TRBJ2-7; no clear D gene. Trimming took off 0 bases at V and 4 bases at J, with 19 bases between the two ends. The V gene's germline CDR1 is LGHDT and CDR2 YNNKEL (reference sequence). There are 17 residues in the CDR3. The CDR3 bases are TGTGCCAGCAGCCAAGAGAGAGGACGGGCATGGGGATACGAGCAGTACTTC. Protein: CASSQERGRAWGYEQYF.

This chain connects TRBV12-3 or TRBV12-4 to TRBJ2-7, with no clear D. Trimming cost V 5 bases and J 0 bases, with 14 bases left between them. The CDR3 spans 15 residues. As DNA, the CDR3 is TGTGCCAGCAGTCCACTCGAGGCCTCCTCCTACGAGCAGTACTTC. As protein: CASSPLEASSYEQYF.

The chain recombines TRBV20-1 with TRBJ2-7; 8 nucleotides match TRBD2. The V segment lost 4 bases and the J segment 6 bases; nucleotides outside the gene matches: 11. The CDR3 has 14 residues. Germline V gene data show CDR1 as DFQATT and CDR2 as SNEGSKA (reference sequence). The CDR3 DNA reads as TGCAGTGCTACACGGGGTAGCGGGACGACCGAGCAGTACTTC. This codes for CSATRGSGTTEQYF.

This clonotype was counted a few times. The V call is TRBV12-3 or TRBV12-4, the J call TRBJ2-5; 9 positions agree with TRBD1. This CDR3 is built from 15 residues. The V segment lost 5 bases and the J segment 5 bases; nucleotides outside the gene matches: 9. CDR3 in DNA: TGTGCCAGCAGTATCCTGGACAGGGGCCAGGAGACCCAGTACTTC. As protein: CASSILDRGQETQYF.

V usage is TRBV5-1 and J usage is TRBJ2-1; the match to TRBD2 covers 8 bases. CDR1 and CDR2 (germline): SGHRS, YFSETQ. Germline trimming cut 2 bases from V and 4 bases from J; bases unmatched to any gene: 2. The CDR3 has 14 amino acids. The CDR3: CASSLAGEYNEQFF. As DNA, the CDR3 is TGCGCCAGCAGCTTAGCGGGAGAGTACAATGAGCAGTTCTTC.

This chain connects TRBV5-1 to TRBJ2-5; D possibly corresponds to TRBD1 (6 bases). V lost 3 bases to trimming and J lost 1 base, with 16 bases between them. CDR1 SGHRS and CDR2 YFSETQ come from the germline V gene. The CDR3 totals 16 residues. The CDR3 DNA sequence: TGCGCCAGCAGCTCCCAGTTACGGGACACCCAAGAGACCCAGTACTTC. Protein product: CASSSQLRDTQETQYF.

This clonotype was seen repeatedly, ten times or more. This rearrangement joins TRBV5-1 to TRBJ2-7; 8 bases agree with TRBD1. This CDR3 contains 17 residues. Germline V gene data show CDR1 as SGHRS and CDR2 as YFSETQ. The ends lost 1 base at V and 2 bases at J; junction bases unmatched: 11. The CDR3 DNA reads as TGCGCCAGCAGCTTGTTCTCCCGGACAGGGAAAACCTACGAGCAGTACTTC. The encoded protein is CASSLFSRTGKTYEQYF.

This clonotype was seen a handful of times. The rearrangement uses TRBV15 and TRBJ2-1; TRBD2 matches 13 bases. J was trimmed by 8 bases and V by 6 bases; bases with no gene match: 7. CDR1 and CDR2 from the germline V gene are LNHNV and YYDKDF (reference sequence). The CDR3 spans 15 residues. The CDR3 here is CATRMTSGRWDEQFF. The CDR3 nucleotides read TGTGCCACCAGGATGACTAGCGGGAGGTGGGATGAGCAGTTCTTC.

This clonotype was observed a few times. The rearrangement links TRBV12-3 or TRBV12-4 to TRBJ2-4; 7 bases align to TRBD1. This CDR3 comprises 14 residues. Losses at the gene ends were 6 bases for V and 6 bases for J; bases not matched to a gene: 8. The CDR3 DNA reads as TGTGCCAGCAGCTCGACAGGGAAGCGAAACATTCAGTACTTC. Its translation is CASSSTGKRNIQYF.

This clonotype was picked up many times. This chain connects TRBV20-1 to TRBJ2-7; D not resolved. The V gene's germline CDR1 is DFQATT and CDR2 SNEGSKA (reference sequence). This CDR3 has 15 amino acids. Trimming stripped 0 bases from V and 9 bases from J, with 21 bases between. CDR3 nucleotides: TGCAGTGCTAGAGATCGAGACCGAAAACTTACGGCGCAGTACTTC. Translating it yields CSARDRDRKLTAQYF.

This clonotype showed up just a few times. The rearrangement links TRBV29-1 to TRBJ2-5, with a possible D match to TRBD2 (5 bases). The CDR3 runs to 13 residues. Germline CDR1 SQVTM, CDR2 ANQGSEA. The germline V and J ends were trimmed by 7 bases and 5 bases, with 17 bases remaining between them. In DNA form, the CDR3 reads TGCAGCGCCGAAGTCGTAACGGGGGAGACCCAGTACTTC. Its protein is CSAEVVTGETQYF.

The chain joins TRBV27 to TRBJ2-5; no definite D call. The V gene's germline CDR1 is MNHEY and CDR2 SMNVEV (reference sequence). The CDR3 consists of 15 residues. Trimming pared 5 bases from V and 3 bases from J, leaving 16 bases between. CDR3 sequence reads: CASSPIRSRKETQYF. CDR3 coding DNA: TGTGCCAGCAGTCCCATTCGGAGCCGGAAAGAGACCCAGTACTTC.

This clonotype turned up a few times. This CDR3 reads CASSLGLQETQYF. The CDR3, as DNA: TGTGCCAGCTCCCTTGGACTTCAAGAGACCCAGTACTTC. J is TRBJ2-5 and V is TRBV18; D perhaps matches TRBD2 (5 bases). Germline CDR1 and CDR2: KGHSH and LQKENI. This CDR3 has 13 residues. V lost 6 bases and J 2 bases, leaving 10 bases between the germline ends.

This clonotype was observed many times. V and J are TRBV7-7 and TRBJ2-1; tentative D call: TRBD2 (6 bases). V dropped 5 bases and J dropped 0 bases, with 11 bases sitting between them. The germline gives CDR1 SSHAT, CDR2 FNYEAQ (reference sequence). The CDR3 has 15 amino acids. The CDR3 sequence is CASSPGLNSYNEQFF. CDR3 DNA: TGTGCCAGCAGCCCCGGACTAAACTCCTACAATGAGCAGTTCTTC.

The J gene is TRBJ2-3, the V gene TRBV6-2 or TRBV6-3; 10 nucleotides line up with TRBD2. In germline, CDR1 is MNHEY, CDR2 SVGEGT. The CDR3 spans 17 residues. The trim removed 5 bases at V and 3 bases at J, leaving 11 bases unmatched. The CDR3 sequence: CASSRRTSGLTTDTQYF. The CDR3 nucleotides are TGTGCCAGCAGTCGGCGGACTAGCGGATTAACTACAGATACGCAGTATTTT.

Many counts were recorded for this clonotype. The CDR3 nucleotides are TGTGCCAGCAGTTACGGGGGTTCCTATGGCTACACCTTC. Translation gives CASSYGGSYGYTF. This chain connects TRBV6-5 to TRBJ1-2; D might be TRBD1 (5 bases). CDR3 length: 13 amino acids. CDR1 MNHEY and CDR2 SVGAGI come from the germline V gene. V lost 2 bases, J lost 4 bases, and 8 bases lay in between.

This clonotype was picked up a small number of times. J is TRBJ2-5 and V is TRBV10-3; D not resolved. This CDR3 has 13 amino acids. V was cut by 0 bases and J by 3 bases, with 5 bases left in between. The germline gives CDR1 ENHRY, CDR2 SYGVKD. Here the CDR3 DNA reads TGTGCCATCAGTGAGTCTCGGGAAGAGACCCAGTACTTC. It specifies CAISESREETQYF.